The 27 T cell receptor beta chains in this list originate from one sample, sequenced in a study of cytomegalovirus exposure and HLA in healthy donors. Primers for the PCR totalled 60 Vbeta and 13 Jbeta. Repertoires were generated with immunoSEQ multiplex PCR, while TCRdb's copy carries only in-frame clones and drops some. The top ten clones hold 5.5% of a sample with 100,000 to 150,000 clones, around 8.5% of them seen once. Sequences were obtained from PBMCs. These receptors were taken from a man between 35 and 55 years old in good health and CMV-seronegative.

This clone was seen a handful of times. The chain joins TRBV7-8 to TRBJ1-2, with 9 nucleotides matching TRBD1. The CDR3 extends over 13 amino acids. Germline CDR1 reads SGHVS; CDR2 reads FQNEAQ. The V segment lost 6 bases and the J segment 6 bases; nucleotides outside the gene matches: 5. The CDR3 sequence is CASSLTGGHGYTF. CDR3 in DNA: TGTGCCAGCAGTTTGACAGGGGGGCATGGCTACACCTTC.

The table lists this clone with a few counts. This rearrangement joins TRBV10-3 to TRBJ2-1; tentative D call: TRBD2 (5 bases). The CDR3 runs to 19 residues. Germline V gives CDR1 ENHRY, CDR2 SYGVKD. Trimming removed 11 bases from V and 4 bases from J, with 33 bases in between. CDR3 coding DNA: TGTGCCGAGTTTATAACGAGAAAGGACGAGAGGAGGACTTACAATGAGCAGTTCTTC. This translates into CAEFITRKDERRTYNEQFF.

This clone was found a few times. This chain joins TRBV14 and TRBJ1-1; no clear D. CDR1 SGHDN and CDR2 FVKESK come from the germline V gene. V was pared by 2 bases and J by 3 bases, with 7 bases between. The CDR3 loop spans 13 amino acids. CDR3 in DNA: TGTGCCAGCAGCCAATTACGGGACACTGAAGCTTTCTTT. This gives the protein CASSQLRDTEAFF.

The rearrangement links TRBV7-3 to TRBJ2-3; TRBD2 aligns across 10 bases. The CDR3 sequence is 15 residues long. Germline assignment: CDR1 SGHTA and CDR2 FQGTGA. The junction had 3 bases not matched to a gene; V was cut back by 2 bases and J by 4 bases. CDR3: CASSLERGGADTQYF. In nucleotides, the CDR3 is TGTGCCAGCAGCTTAGAGCGGGGGGGCGCAGATACGCAGTATTTT.

This clone appeared a few times. This chain uses TRBV30 with TRBJ1-6, with a tentative D call TRBD1 (5 bases). Germline V gene sequence: CDR1 GTSNPN, CDR2 SVGIG (reference sequence). CDR3 length: 14 residues. Trimming took 5 bases from V and 5 from J, leaving 13 bases between them. CDR3 DNA sequence: TGTGCCTGGCGGAAAACAGGAGATAATTCACCCCTCCACTTT. Translating gives CAWRKTGDNSPLHF.

The chain carries TRBV27 and TRBJ1-5; 8 bases map to TRBD1. CDR1 MNHEY and CDR2 SMNVEV come from the germline V gene (reference sequence). The CDR3 loop spans 15 amino acids. V was clipped by 4 bases and J by 7 bases; unmatched bases: 9. This chain's CDR3 is CASSSLRTGRQPQHF. The CDR3 DNA sequence: TGTGCCAGCAGTTCCTTAAGGACAGGGAGACAGCCCCAGCATTTT.

The chain couples TRBV5-1 to TRBJ1-3; perhaps TRBD1 as D (6 bases). The CDR3 has 12 residues. Germline values: CDR1 SGHRS, CDR2 YFSETQ. The ends were cut back, 5 bases at V and 7 bases at J, with 10 bases in the middle. The CDR3 DNA follows: TGCGCCAGCAGTGGCAGGGGCAACACCATATATTTT. Protein: CASSGRGNTIYF.

The chain has TRBV5-1 and TRBJ1-1, with D tentatively TRBD1 (6 bases). The CDR3 loop spans 13 amino acids. V was shortened by 3 bases and J by 1 base, with 7 bases between the two germline ends. Per germline, CDR1 SGHRS and CDR2 YFSETQ. In DNA, the CDR3 is TGCGCCAGCAGCTGGGACAAGAACACTGAAGCTTTCTTT. It specifies CASSWDKNTEAFF.

The genes are TRBV19 and TRBJ2-3; the match to TRBD2 covers 8 bases. V lost 9 bases, J lost 6 bases, and 14 bases stayed unmatched. The CDR3 sequence is 15 residues long. The V gene's germline CDR1 is LNHDA and CDR2 SQIVND (reference sequence). The CDR3, as DNA: TGTGCCAGCCGGAGGGCGGGGGGCCGCCTTGATACGCAGTATTTT. Protein sequence: CASRRAGGRLDTQYF.

This clone has just a few counts. The chain carries TRBV7-8 and TRBJ1-1; D gene ambiguous. Germline assignment: CDR1 SGHVS and CDR2 FQNEAQ. The CDR3 runs to 15 residues. Trimming pared 2 bases from V and 2 bases from J, leaving 12 bases between. Here the CDR3 reads CASSLTPGSNTEAFF. In DNA, the CDR3 is TGTGCCAGCAGCTTAACGCCGGGTTCTAACACTGAAGCTTTCTTT.

Remarks on this clone: Other DNA sequences in this specimen translate into the identical CDR3. The J gene is TRBJ2-5, the V gene TRBV4-3; possibly TRBD2 for D (6 bases). Germline V lookup: CDR1 LGHNA, CDR2 YSLEER. The V gene lost 6 bases and the J gene lost 5 bases, with 10 bases spanning the gap. This CDR3 spans 12 amino acids. Written as DNA, the CDR3 is TGCGCCAGCAGTGGAGGGGAGGAGACCCAGTACTTC. Encoded protein: CASSGGEETQYF.

This clone was seen more than once but under ten times. The chain links TRBV5-4 to TRBJ1-2; maybe TRBD1 (6 bases). Trimming took off 0 bases at V and 7 bases at J, with 16 bases between the two ends. The CDR3 has 15 residues. In germline, CDR1 is SGHNT, CDR2 YYREEE (reference sequence). For the CDR3, the DNA is TGTGCCAGCAGCTTGGTATCCGGGGCACAGGGTGGCTACACCTTC. Translation gives CASSLVSGAQGGYTF. Filled out from reference TRBV5-4 and TRBJ1-2, the complete variable domain reads ETGVTQSPTHLIKTRGQQVTLRCSSQSGHNTVSWYQQALGQGPQFIFQYYREEENGRGNFPPRFSGLQFPNYSSELNVNALELDDSALYLCASSLVSGAQGGYTFGSGTRLTVV.

The chain links TRBV7-2 to TRBJ2-7; D may be TRBD2 (6 bases). The germline gives CDR1 SGHTA, CDR2 FQGNSA. The CDR3 is made up of 14 amino acids. V was cut by 2 bases and J by 5 bases, with 13 bases left in between. CDR3 bases: TGTGCCAGCAGCTTACTGGGCGGGGTCAACGAGCAGTACTTC. Amino acids: CASSLLGGVNEQYF.

The rearrangement uses TRBV4-1 and TRBJ2-7; 8 bases fit TRBD1. The CDR3 consists of 17 residues. In germline, CDR1 is MGHRA, CDR2 YSYEKL. V gave up 1 base and J gave up 2 bases; unmatched junction bases: 10. CDR3 region: CASSQGGSGQGPYEQYF. The CDR3 DNA reads as TGCGCCAGCAGCCAAGGGGGATCCGGACAGGGACCCTACGAGCAGTACTTC.

This clone was counted between two and nine times. This chain connects TRBV7-9 to TRBJ1-4, with a weak D call TRBD1 (6 bases). CDR1 SEHNR and CDR2 FQNEAQ come from the germline V gene (reference sequence). This CDR3 is built from 15 residues. Trimming left V 2 bases short and J 3 bases short, with 10 bases between. The DNA of the CDR3 is TGTGCCAGCAGCTTACAGGGGCTCGCTAATGAAAAACTGTTTTTT. Its protein is CASSLQGLANEKLFF.

This clone has just a few counts. The gene calls are TRBV29-1 and TRBJ1-4; D unresolved. Germline-derived CDR1 and CDR2 are SQVTM and ANQGSEA. CDR3 length: 14 residues. The V end lost 2 bases, the J end lost 0 bases, and 7 bases lay between the germline ends. DNA of the CDR3: TGCAGCGTTGAAACCCCAGCAACTAATGAAAAACTGTTTTTT. Translation gives CSVETPATNEKLFF.

The genes are TRBV11-2 and TRBJ1-2; D unclear. The length of the CDR3 is 15 residues. Germline values: CDR1 SGHAT, CDR2 FQNNGV. Trimming cost V 2 bases and J 4 bases, with 14 bases left between them. As DNA, the CDR3 is TGTGCCAGCAGCTTAACTAAATACATTGGCTATGGCTACACCTTC. Protein product: CASSLTKYIGYGYTF.

This clone has more than one count but fewer than ten. This chain connects TRBV11-2 to TRBJ2-7; a weak D match, TRBD2 (6 bases). V lost 3 bases, J lost 7 bases, and 19 bases lay in between. This CDR3 spans 15 amino acids. The germline V gene encodes CDR1 SGHAT and CDR2 FQNNGV. The CDR3: CASSLEGGVAGEQYF. The DNA for the CDR3 is TGTGCCAGCAGCTTGGAAGGTGGGGTCGCGGGGGAGCAGTACTTC.

The chain combines TRBV29-1 with TRBJ1-1; D remains unclear. This CDR3 contains 13 residues. In germline, CDR1 is SQVTM, CDR2 ANQGSEA. V was pared by 7 bases and J by 1 base, with 13 bases between. The CDR3 sequence: CSAYSGKNTEAFF. As DNA, the CDR3 is TGCAGCGCCTATTCCGGGAAGAACACTGAAGCTTTCTTT.

This clone was seen more than once but under ten times. The gene calls are TRBV14 and TRBJ2-2; 10 nucleotides agree with TRBD2. Germline CDR1 reads SGHDN; CDR2 reads FVKESK. The CDR3 has 16 amino acids. The J segment lost 6 bases and the V segment lost 1 base, leaving 5 bases of the junction unmatched. CDR3 nucleotides: TGTGCCAGCAGCCAAGTAGCGGGGGGCGCTCCCGGGGAGCTGTTTTTT. This gives the protein CASSQVAGGAPGELFF.

This clone was counted between two and nine times. This sequence joins TRBV7-9 and TRBJ2-5, with 8 bases lining up with TRBD2. CDR3 size: 15 residues. The V and J ends lost 1 base and 5 bases, in that order; junction bases with no gene match: 6. CDR1 and CDR2 (germline): SEHNR, FQNEAQ (reference sequence). The CDR3 region is CASSLVPGGPETQYF. The CDR3 bases are TGTGCCAGCAGCTTAGTTCCGGGGGGGCCTGAGACCCAGTACTTC.

There are a few counts of this clone. One end of the junction fails to match germline, which may point to a read error. The chain recombines TRBV30 with TRBJ2-7, with TRBD2 identical over 9 bases. The CDR3 is 13 residues long. The germline V gene encodes CDR1 GTSNPN and CDR2 SVGIG (reference sequence). The CDR3 protein is CAWRLAGIDERYF. CDR3 DNA sequence: TGTGCCTGGAGGCTAGCGGGAATCGACGAGCGGTACTTC.

This clone has a handful of counts. The V call is TRBV5-1, the J call TRBJ2-3, with 7 positions matching TRBD1. The CDR3 runs to 14 residues. CDR1 and CDR2 (germline): SGHRS, YFSETQ. V lost 4 bases to trimming and J lost 6 bases; unmatched junction nucleotides: 8. This CDR3 reads CASSIGTDFDTQYF. DNA for the CDR3: TGCGCCAGCAGCATAGGGACAGACTTCGATACGCAGTATTTT.

The sample holds a few counts of this clone. This chain connects TRBV11-2 to TRBJ2-3; D perhaps matches TRBD1 (6 bases). The ends were cut back, 1 base at V and 1 base at J, with 15 bases in the middle. CDR1 is SGHAT, CDR2 FQNNGV, per germline. The CDR3 has 17 residues. The CDR3 loop reads CASSLVMGAWGTDTQYF. The CDR3 DNA reads TGTGCCAGCAGCTTAGTAATGGGGGCGTGGGGCACAGATACGCAGTATTTT.

This clone was seen only a few times. J is TRBJ2-1 and V is TRBV6-5; TRBD1 might be the D (5 bases). Germline CDR1 and CDR2: MNHEY and SVGAGI. This CDR3 spans 16 amino acids. V was cut by 2 bases and J by 7 bases, with 18 bases left in between. The CDR3 reads CASSYLPQGSRNEQFF. The CDR3 DNA reads TGTGCCAGCAGTTACCTTCCCCAGGGCAGTAGGAATGAGCAGTTCTTC.

This clone occurred a few times. J is TRBJ1-2 and V is TRBV29-1; TRBD1 might be the D (5 bases). The CDR3 is 11 residues long. The V end was cut by 4 bases, the J end by 7 bases, with 10 bases between. Germline CDR1 and CDR2: SQVTM and ANQGSEA. The CDR3 protein is CSVARGGGYTF. As DNA, the CDR3 is TGCAGCGTTGCTAGGGGAGGTGGCTACACCTTC.

This clone came up a few times. The gene calls are TRBV19 and TRBJ1-1; no firm D call. Trimming pared 6 bases from V and 0 bases from J, leaving 29 bases between. Germline V lookup: CDR1 LNHDA, CDR2 SQIVND (reference sequence). The CDR3 runs 20 residues. The CDR3 loop reads CASRPRRNPAVEVMNTEAFF. The CDR3 DNA reads TGTGCCAGTAGACCCCGACGGAATCCGGCAGTGGAGGTCATGAACACTGAAGCTTTCTTT.